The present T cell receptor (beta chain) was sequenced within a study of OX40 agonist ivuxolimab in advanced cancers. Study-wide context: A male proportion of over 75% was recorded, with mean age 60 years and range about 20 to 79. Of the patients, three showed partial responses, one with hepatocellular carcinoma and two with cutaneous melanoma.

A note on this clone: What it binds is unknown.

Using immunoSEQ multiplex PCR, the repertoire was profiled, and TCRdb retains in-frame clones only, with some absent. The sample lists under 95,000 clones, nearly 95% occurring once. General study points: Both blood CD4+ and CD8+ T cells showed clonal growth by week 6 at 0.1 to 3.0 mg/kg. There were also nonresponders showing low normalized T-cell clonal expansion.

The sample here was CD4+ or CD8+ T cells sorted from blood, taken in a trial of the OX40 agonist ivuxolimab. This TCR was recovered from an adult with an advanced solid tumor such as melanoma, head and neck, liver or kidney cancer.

As DNA, the CDR3 is TGTGCCAGCTCTGGCTATGGCTACACCTTC. This sequence encodes CASSGYGYTF. The gene calls are TRBV6-1 and TRBJ1-2, with D unresolved. This CDR3 has 10 residues. The V gene lost 8 bases and the J gene lost 4 bases, with 5 bases spanning the gap. Germline CDR1 reads MNHNS; CDR2 reads SASEGT.